This entry lists 14 T cell receptor beta chains sequenced from one sample in a study of T cell repertoires in cytomegalovirus infection. No antigen has been identified for these receptors. TCRdb itself ran the reads through MiXCR, one entry per CDR3 protein. The data hold 700,000 to 900,000 distinct CDR3 sequences, with about 27% observed a single time. This specimen consisted of cultured CD8+ T cells from PBMCs, obtained from culture after CMV antigen stimulation. The receptor source for this set is a human donor in good health (CMV status not recorded). Some clones in this sample may be carry-over from other donors' samples.

In its sample, this clonotype was seen a few times. The DNA of the CDR3 is TGTGCCAGCGAACGGCGGGGGGCTAGTTCGATGGGCACAGATACGCAGTATTTT. Translated, it gives CASERRGASSMGTDTQYF. V is TRBV6-5 and J is TRBJ2-3; 8 nucleotides match TRBD2. V lost 8 bases and J lost 1; bases outside the gene matches: 17. Germline loops: CDR1 MNHEY, CDR2 SVGAGI. This CDR3 has 18 residues.

The V call is TRBV14, the J call TRBJ2-2; TRBD2 might be the D (5 bases). This CDR3 region has 15 residues. Trimming stripped 4 bases from V and 3 bases from J, with 12 bases between. The germline V gene has CDR1 SGHDN and CDR2 FVKESK. The CDR3 DNA follows: TGTGCCAGCAGCCGAGGCTTGGGAGACACCGGGGAGCTGTTTTTT. The encoded protein is CASSRGLGDTGELFF.

Here the CDR3 reads CAIWGGVTGELFF. The CDR3 DNA reads TGTGCCATCTGGGGGGGAGTCACCGGGGAGCTGTTTTTT. This rearrangement joins TRBV6-1 to TRBJ2-2; 7 nucleotides align to TRBD2. Germline assignment: CDR1 MNHNS and CDR2 SASEGT. The CDR3 length is 13 residues. The junction had 6 bases not matched to a gene; V was cut back by 10 bases and J by 4 bases.

To note about this clonotype: A read error may be the cause here, since a much bigger clone is one base away. The chain couples TRBV7-2 to TRBJ1-4; D unclear. This CDR3 comprises 16 residues. V shed 7 bases and J shed 0 bases, with 15 bases lying between them. CDR1 and CDR2 from the germline V gene are SGHTA and FQGNSA. In nucleotides, the CDR3 is TGTGCCAGCAACTTCTTCCCAGTTGCAACTAATGAAAAACTGTTTTTT. Its translation: CASNFFPVATNEKLFF. Filled out from reference TRBV7-2 and TRBJ1-4, the complete variable domain reads GAGVSQSPSNKVTEKGKDVELRCDPISGHTALYWYRQSLGQGLEFLIYFQGNSAPDKSGLPSDRFSAERTGGSVSTLTIQRTQQEDSAVYLCASNFFPVATNEKLFFGSGTQLSVL.

The chain employs TRBV15 and TRBJ1-5; D might be TRBD1 (6 bases). V was cut by 0 bases and J by 3 bases, with 9 bases left in between. The germline CDR1 and CDR2 sequences are LNHNV and YYDKDF (reference sequence). This CDR3 spans 15 amino acids. DNA for the CDR3: TGTGCCACCAGCAGAGATATGGGGGCCAATCAGCCCCAGCATTTT. This encodes CATSRDMGANQPQHF.

V usage is TRBV27 and J usage is TRBJ1-1; 7 positions agree with TRBD1. Germline loops: CDR1 MNHEY, CDR2 SMNVEV (reference sequence). With V trimmed by 7 bases and J by 0 bases, 14 bases remained unmatched. The CDR3 spans 17 residues. CDR3 nucleotide sequence: TGTGCCAGCATGTCAGGGGGAAGACCGATCTTGAACACTGAAGCTTTCTTT. Its translation: CASMSGGRPILNTEAFF.

A few counts support this clonotype. The chain combines TRBV19 with TRBJ1-5; D is perhaps TRBD1 (5 bases). This CDR3 is built from 16 residues. Trimming removed 0 bases from V and 10 bases from J, with 19 bases in between. Germline V gene sequence: CDR1 LNHDA, CDR2 SQIVND (reference sequence). The CDR3 reads CASSIDVRQGQDPQHF. Here the CDR3 DNA reads TGTGCCAGTAGTATAGATGTCAGGCAGGGCCAAGACCCCCAGCATTTT.

J is TRBJ2-5 and V is TRBV28; 9 bases match TRBD1. The CDR3 spans 15 residues. J lost 4 bases, V lost 1 base, and 4 bases had no gene match. CDR1 and CDR2 from the germline V gene are MDHEN and SYDVKM. CDR3 sequence reads: CASSLLTGGRETQYF. CDR3 bases: TGTGCCAGCAGTTTATTGACAGGGGGACGAGAGACCCAGTACTTC.

The table lists this clonotype with a count of one. The chain combines TRBV6-1 with TRBJ1-1; no firm D call. The V and J ends lost 10 bases and 7 bases respectively, with 10 bases between them. The CDR3 runs 10 residues. The germline CDR1 and CDR2 sequences are MNHNS and SASEGT. In DNA form, the CDR3 reads TGTGCCACCACAGAAAGTGAAGCTTTCTTT. Amino acid sequence: CATTESEAFF.

The chain employs TRBV6-5 and TRBJ1-1; TRBD1 might be the D (5 bases). This CDR3 is 15 amino acids long. V lost 1 base, J lost 4 bases, and 13 bases lay in between. From germline, CDR1 is MNHEY and CDR2 SVGAGI. DNA for the CDR3: TGTGCCAGCAGTTACTATCTGGGGGTGGGCACTGAAGCTTTCTTT. Encoded protein: CASSYYLGVGTEAFF.

This clonotype was found many times. The CDR3 nucleotides are TGTGCCAGCAGTTTTGCAGACGTTAGCACAGATACGCAGTATTTT. Encoded protein: CASSFADVSTDTQYF. The chain is built from TRBV28 and TRBJ2-3; D gene ambiguous. This CDR3 is built from 15 residues. Deletions cut 3 bases from V and 0 bases from J, with 10 bases between. Germline loops: CDR1 MDHEN, CDR2 SYDVKM. Filled out from reference TRBV28 and TRBJ2-3, the complete variable domain reads DVKVTQSSRYLVKRTGEKVFLECVQDMDHENMFWYRQDPGLGLRLIYFSYDVKMKEKGDIPEGYSVSREKKERFSLILESASTNQTSMYLCASSFADVSTDTQYFGPGTRLTVL.

This clonotype showed up just a few times. This sequence joins TRBV19 and TRBJ1-5, with a possible D match to TRBD1 (6 bases). The CDR3 has 15 residues. The germline CDR1 and CDR2 sequences are LNHDA and SQIVND (reference sequence). The V end lost 6 bases, the J end lost 0 bases, and 12 bases lay between the germline ends. The CDR3 spells CASRRTEHSNQPQHF. The CDR3 DNA reads as TGTGCCAGTAGGAGGACAGAGCATAGCAATCAGCCCCAGCATTTT.

The rearrangement uses TRBV14 and TRBJ2-3, with D perhaps matching TRBD1 or TRBD2 (5 bases each). The V gene's germline CDR1 is SGHDN and CDR2 FVKESK. Trimming left V 7 bases short and J 6 bases short, with 20 bases between. This CDR3 contains 15 residues. The CDR3 here is CASTKSSGRYDTQYF. CDR3 coding DNA: TGTGCCAGCACGAAATCCTCGGGGCGGTATGATACGCAGTATTTT.

This chain connects TRBV7-6 to TRBJ1-5; 8 bases align to TRBD1. The trim removed 4 bases at V and 5 bases at J, leaving 4 bases unmatched. In germline, CDR1 is SGHVS, CDR2 FNYEAQ. The CDR3 has 14 amino acids. The CDR3 sequence: CASSSTGGDQPQHF. The CDR3 region has the DNA TGTGCCAGCAGCTCCACAGGGGGGGATCAGCCCCAGCATTTT.